This T cell receptor (beta chain) was captured by sequencing in a study of regulatory T cells in long-lasting Graves disease. To make TCR beta libraries, researchers used iRepertoire HTBI primers and Arm-PCR of CDR3 regions. One entry per CDR3 protein, called by TCRdb with MiXCR from the multiplex PCR reads. The sample holds roughly 430,000 distinct CDR3 sequences; roughly 21% are singletons and the top ten take approximately 14%. This sample's time point: persistent/refractory GD, antithyroid drugs over 5 years with positive TRAb. Generation of the TCR library employed RNA extracted from PBMCs. Investigators report Graves' disease was diagnosed under American Thyroid Association guidelines. The source material was peripheral blood mononuclear cells (PBMCs), sampled when the disease was refractory, from a patient treated with antithyroid drugs. The sequence derives from a female donor with Graves disease.

CDR3 residues: CASSVGGLADEQFF. In DNA, the CDR3 is TGTGCCAGCAGCGTAGGGGGACTAGCTGATGAGCAGTTCTTC. V gene TRBV9 combines with J gene TRBJ2-1; 9 bases are a match to TRBD2. Trimming removed 0 bases from V and 8 bases from J; junction bases left unmatched: 3. CDR1 SGDLS and CDR2 YYNGEE come from the germline V gene. CDR3 length: 14 amino acids.